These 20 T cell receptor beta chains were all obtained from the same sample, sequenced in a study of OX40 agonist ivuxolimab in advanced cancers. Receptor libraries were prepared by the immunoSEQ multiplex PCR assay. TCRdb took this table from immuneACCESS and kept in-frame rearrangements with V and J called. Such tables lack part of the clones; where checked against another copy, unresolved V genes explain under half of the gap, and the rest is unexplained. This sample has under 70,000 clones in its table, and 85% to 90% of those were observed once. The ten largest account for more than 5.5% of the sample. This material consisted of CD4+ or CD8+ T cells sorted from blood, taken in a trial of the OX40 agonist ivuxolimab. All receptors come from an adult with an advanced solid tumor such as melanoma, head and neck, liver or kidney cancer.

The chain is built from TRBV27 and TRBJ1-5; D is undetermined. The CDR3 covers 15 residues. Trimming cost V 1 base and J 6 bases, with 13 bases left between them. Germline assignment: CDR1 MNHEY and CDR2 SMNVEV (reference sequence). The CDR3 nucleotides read TGTGCCAGCAGTTTATACTCAGAGGCTAGTCAGCCCCAGCATTTT. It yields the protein CASSLYSEASQPQHF.

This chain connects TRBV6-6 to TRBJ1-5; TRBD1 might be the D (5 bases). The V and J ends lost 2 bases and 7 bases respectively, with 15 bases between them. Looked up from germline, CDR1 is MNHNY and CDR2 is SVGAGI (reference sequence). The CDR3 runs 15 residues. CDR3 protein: CASSYEFFRDQPQHF. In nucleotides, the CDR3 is TGTGCCAGCAGTTACGAGTTCTTCCGGGACCAGCCCCAGCATTTT.

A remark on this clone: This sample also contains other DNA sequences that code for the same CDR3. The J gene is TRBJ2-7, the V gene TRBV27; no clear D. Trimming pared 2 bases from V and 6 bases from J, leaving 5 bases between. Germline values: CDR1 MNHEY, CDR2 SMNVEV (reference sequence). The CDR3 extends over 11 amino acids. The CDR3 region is CASSLGPEQYF. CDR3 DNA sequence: TGTGCCAGCAGTTTAGGTCCCGAGCAGTACTTC.

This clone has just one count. The CDR3 region has the DNA TGTGCCAGTAGTCCGACAGGGCCCTACGAGCAGTACTTC. It yields the protein CASSPTGPYEQYF. The chain couples TRBV19 to TRBJ2-7; 7 nucleotides line up with TRBD1. Unmatched junction bases numbered 3, after V lost 5 bases and J lost 2 bases. There are 13 residues in the CDR3. Germline CDR1 and CDR2: LNHDA and SQIVND (reference sequence).

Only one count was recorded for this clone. CDR3 coding DNA: TGCGCCAGCAGCCAAGATAAGGGACTAGCTCGGGGGACCCAGTACTTC. Translated: CASSQDKGLARGTQYF. The chain has TRBV4-3 and TRBJ2-5; 9 nucleotides match TRBD2. The junction had 9 bases not matched to a gene; V was cut back by 0 bases and J by 7 bases. The CDR3 contains 16 residues. The V gene's germline CDR1 is LGHNA and CDR2 YSLEER.

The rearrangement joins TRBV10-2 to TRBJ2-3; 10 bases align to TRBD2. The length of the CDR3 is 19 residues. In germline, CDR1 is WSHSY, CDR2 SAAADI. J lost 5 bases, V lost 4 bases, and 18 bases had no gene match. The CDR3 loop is CASSADRASGSSSIDTQYF. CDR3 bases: TGCGCCAGCAGTGCAGACAGGGCTAGCGGGAGTTCTTCCATAGATACGCAGTATTTT.

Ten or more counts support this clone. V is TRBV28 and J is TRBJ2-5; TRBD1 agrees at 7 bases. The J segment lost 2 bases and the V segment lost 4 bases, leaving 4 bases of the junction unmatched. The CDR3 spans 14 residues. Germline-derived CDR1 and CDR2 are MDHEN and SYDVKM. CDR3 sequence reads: CASSYGTAQETQYF. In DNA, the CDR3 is TGTGCCAGCAGTTACGGGACAGCACAAGAGACCCAGTACTTC.

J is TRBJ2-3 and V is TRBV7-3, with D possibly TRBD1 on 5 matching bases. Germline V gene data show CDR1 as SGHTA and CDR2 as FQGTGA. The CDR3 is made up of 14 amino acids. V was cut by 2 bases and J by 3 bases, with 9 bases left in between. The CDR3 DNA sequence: TGTGCCAGCAGCTTAGTGGGGCATACAGATACGCAGTATTTT. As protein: CASSLVGHTDTQYF.

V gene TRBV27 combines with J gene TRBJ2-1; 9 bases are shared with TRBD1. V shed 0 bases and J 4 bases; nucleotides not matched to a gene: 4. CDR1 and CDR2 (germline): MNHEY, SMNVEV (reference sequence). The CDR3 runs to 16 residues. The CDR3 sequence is CASSLSGQGSYNEQFF. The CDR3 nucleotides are TGTGCCAGCAGTTTATCGGGACAGGGCTCGTACAATGAGCAGTTCTTC.

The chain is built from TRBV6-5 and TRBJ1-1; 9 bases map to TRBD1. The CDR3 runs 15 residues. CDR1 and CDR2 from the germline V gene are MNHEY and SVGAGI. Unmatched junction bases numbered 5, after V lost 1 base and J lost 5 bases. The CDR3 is CASSYYGQGSTEAFF. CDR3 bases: TGTGCCAGCAGTTACTACGGACAGGGGAGTACTGAAGCTTTCTTT.

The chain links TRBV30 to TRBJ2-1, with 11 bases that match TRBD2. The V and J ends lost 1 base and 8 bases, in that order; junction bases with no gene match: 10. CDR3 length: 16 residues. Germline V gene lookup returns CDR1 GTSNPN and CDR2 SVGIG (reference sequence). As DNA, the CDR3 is TGTGCCTGGAGTGACATCCTAGCGGGGGGATGGGATGAGCAGTTCTTC. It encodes CAWSDILAGGWDEQFF. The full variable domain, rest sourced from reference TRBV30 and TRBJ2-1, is SQTIHQWPATLVQPVGSPLSLECTVEGTSNPNLYWYRQAAGRGLQLLFYSVGIGQISSEVPQNLSASRPQDRQFILSSKKLLLSDSGFYLCAWSDILAGGWDEQFFGPGTRLTVL.

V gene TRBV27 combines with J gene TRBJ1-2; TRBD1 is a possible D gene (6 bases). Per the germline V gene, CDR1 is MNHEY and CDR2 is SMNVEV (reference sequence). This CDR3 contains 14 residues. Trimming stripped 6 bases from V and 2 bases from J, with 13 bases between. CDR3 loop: CASSITGTNYGYTF. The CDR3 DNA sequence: TGTGCCAGCAGCATAACCGGGACAAACTATGGCTACACCTTC.

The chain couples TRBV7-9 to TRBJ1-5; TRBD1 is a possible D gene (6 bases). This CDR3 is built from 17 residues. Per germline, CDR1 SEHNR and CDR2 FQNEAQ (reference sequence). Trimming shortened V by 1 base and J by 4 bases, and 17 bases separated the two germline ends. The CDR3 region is CASSLGMKGQGNQPQHF. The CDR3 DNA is TGTGCCAGCAGCTTAGGTATGAAGGGGCAGGGGAATCAGCCCCAGCATTTT.

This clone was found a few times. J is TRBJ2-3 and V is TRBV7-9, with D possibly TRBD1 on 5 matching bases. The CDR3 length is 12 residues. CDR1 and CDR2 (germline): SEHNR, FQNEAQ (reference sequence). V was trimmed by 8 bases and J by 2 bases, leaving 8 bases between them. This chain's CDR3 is CASRTYTDTQYF. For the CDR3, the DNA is TGTGCCAGCCGGACATACACAGATACGCAGTATTTT.

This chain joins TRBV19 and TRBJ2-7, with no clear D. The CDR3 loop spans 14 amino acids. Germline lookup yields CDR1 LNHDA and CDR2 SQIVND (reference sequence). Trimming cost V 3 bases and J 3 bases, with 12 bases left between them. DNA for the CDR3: TGTGCCAGTAGTATTTATCTGGGTCACTACGAGCAGTACTTC. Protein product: CASSIYLGHYEQYF.

CDR3 coding DNA: TGCAGCGTTGAAGATCTTGCCAGCAGCTCCTACGAGCAGTACTTC. This codes for CSVEDLASSSYEQYF. The genes are TRBV29-1 and TRBJ2-7, with D hard to call. This CDR3 comprises 15 residues. Deletions cut 0 bases from V and 0 bases from J, with 12 bases between. Germline V gene sequence: CDR1 SQVTM, CDR2 ANQGSEA.

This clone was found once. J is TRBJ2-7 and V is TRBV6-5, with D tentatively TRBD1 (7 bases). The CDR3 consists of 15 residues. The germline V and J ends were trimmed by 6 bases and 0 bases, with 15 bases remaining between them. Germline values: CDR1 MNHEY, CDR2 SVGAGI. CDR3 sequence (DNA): TGTGCCAGCAGCCTACGACAGGGAGGCTCCTACGAGCAGTACTTC. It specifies CASSLRQGGSYEQYF.

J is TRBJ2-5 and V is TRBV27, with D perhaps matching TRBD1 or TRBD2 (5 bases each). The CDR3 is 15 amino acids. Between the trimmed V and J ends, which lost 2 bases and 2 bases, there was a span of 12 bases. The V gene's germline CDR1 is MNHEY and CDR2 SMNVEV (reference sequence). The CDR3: CASSLTGRVQETQYF. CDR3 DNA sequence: TGTGCCAGCAGTTTAACGGGACGGGTACAAGAGACCCAGTACTTC.

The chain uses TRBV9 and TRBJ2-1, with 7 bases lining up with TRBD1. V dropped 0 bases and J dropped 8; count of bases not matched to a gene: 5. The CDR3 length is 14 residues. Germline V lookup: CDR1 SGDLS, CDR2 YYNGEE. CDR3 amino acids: CASSVGRGRDEQFF. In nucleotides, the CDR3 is TGTGCCAGCAGCGTAGGAAGGGGGCGGGATGAGCAGTTCTTC.

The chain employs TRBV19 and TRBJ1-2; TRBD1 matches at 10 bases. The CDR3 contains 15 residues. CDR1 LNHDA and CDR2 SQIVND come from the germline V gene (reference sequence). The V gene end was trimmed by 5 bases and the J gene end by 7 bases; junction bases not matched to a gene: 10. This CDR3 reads CASSPSGTGAFGYTF. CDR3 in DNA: TGTGCCAGTAGTCCTTCCGGGACAGGGGCATTTGGCTACACCTTC.